The rows below give T cell receptor beta chains drawn from one sample of a study of cytomegalovirus exposure and HLA in healthy donors. Repertoires were generated with immunoSEQ multiplex PCR, while TCRdb's copy carries only in-frame clones and drops some. The table lists about 140,000 clones, 80% to 85% of them singletons. The sequencing sample was made of PBMCs. Receptors were obtained from a woman aged 25 to 39 in good health and CMV-seronegative. CDR3s include the opening cysteine and the closing phenylalanine or tryptophan. The order of the fields is V gene, D gene, J gene, clone size, CDR3 protein, CDR3 DNA. D genes are given only for firm matches. Size is stated for part of the rows, as once, few or many counts, or as a class when the clone is expanded.

TRBV2	-	TRBJ1-2	-	CASSVWGGRYGYTF	TGTGCCAGCAGTGTCTGGGGAGGCCGATATGGCTACACCTTC
TRBV5-1	-	TRBJ1-1	few	CASSPRASEAFF	TGCGCCAGCAGCCCGAGGGCGTCCGAAGCTTTCTTT
TRBV7-2	-	TRBJ1-1	few	CASSLVNSPTEAFF	TGTGCCAGCAGCTTAGTTAATAGCCCCACTGAAGCTTTCTTT
TRBV5-4	-	TRBJ2-2	-	CASSATRDGGELFF	TGTGCCAGCAGCGCGACCAGGGATGGCGGGGAGCTGTTTTTT
TRBV18	-	TRBJ1-1	-	CASSVGGGDTEAFF	TGTGCCAGCTCAGTAGGGGGGGGTGACACTGAAGCTTTCTTT
TRBV27	-	TRBJ2-1	-	CASSTQDRPYNEQFF	TGTGCCAGCAGTACCCAGGACAGACCGTACAATGAGCAGTTCTTC
TRBV7-9	-	TRBJ2-3	-	CASSPLRRGGDTQYF	TGTGCCAGCAGTCCCCTCAGAAGGGGTGGGGATACGCAGTATTTT
TRBV5-5	-	TRBJ2-3	-	CASSSLARSTDTQYF	TGTGCCAGCAGCAGTTTGGCCAGATCCACAGATACGCAGTATTTT
TRBV2	-	TRBJ2-3	-	CASSASGSTDTQYF	TGTGCCAGCAGCGCTAGTGGGAGCACAGATACGCAGTATTTT
TRBV6-6	TRBD1	TRBJ1-1	few	CASRPMGQGEAFF	TGTGCCAGCAGGCCGATGGGACAGGGAGAAGCTTTCTTT
TRBV7-7	TRBD2	TRBJ2-3	-	CASSPRTSGGRSSTDTQYF	TGTGCCAGCAGCCCACGGACTAGCGGGGGACGCTCTAGCACAGATACGCAGTATTTT
TRBV7-2	-	TRBJ1-4	-	CASSLARREKLFF	TGTGCCAGCAGCTTAGCGCGGCGTGAAAAACTGTTTTTT
TRBV14	TRBD1	TRBJ1-2	-	CASSKPGQGFFYGYTF	TGTGCCAGCAGCAAACCGGGACAGGGTTTTTTTTATGGCTACACCTTC
TRBV6-1	-	TRBJ1-1	few	CASKQGSNTEAFF	TGTGCCAGTAAACAGGGCTCGAACACTGAAGCTTTCTTT
TRBV29-1	TRBD2	TRBJ2-1	few	CSVEAPTSGILNEQFF	TGCAGCGTTGAAGCCCCGACTAGCGGGATTTTGAATGAGCAGTTCTTC
TRBV11-2	TRBD1	TRBJ2-7	-	CASSLGPTTGIYEQYF	TGTGCCAGCAGCTTAGGACCAACGACAGGGATCTACGAGCAGTACTTC
TRBV5-4	TRBD1	TRBJ2-2	-	CASSKRTGPSTGELFF	TGTGCCAGCAGTAAACGGACAGGACCGAGCACCGGGGAGCTGTTTTTT
TRBV7-2	-	TRBJ1-1	-	CASSRSLNTEAFF	TGTGCCAGCAGCCGTTCACTAAACACTGAAGCTTTCTTT
TRBV4-2	-	TRBJ2-7	-	CASSQDFGDNSYEQYF	TGTGCCAGCAGCCAAGATTTCGGGGACAACTCCTACGAGCAGTACTTC
TRBV7-2	-	TRBJ1-2	-	CASSLVAENYGYTF	TGTGCCAGCAGCTTAGTAGCGGAGAACTATGGCTACACCTTC
TRBV29-1	TRBD2	TRBJ2-3	-	CSALKRDADTQYF	TGCAGCGCCCTTAAGCGGGACGCAGATACGCAGTATTTT
TRBV5-1	TRBD1	TRBJ2-7	-	CASSPDGQGYEQYF	TGCGCCAGCAGCCCTGACGGACAGGGATACGAGCAGTACTTC
TRBV16	TRBD1	TRBJ1-5	-	CASSHRDRGGNQPQHF	TGTGCCAGCAGCCACCGCGACAGGGGAGGCAATCAGCCCCAGCATTTT
TRBV5-1	TRBD2	TRBJ2-7	-	CASNLLSTSDGEQYF	TGCGCCAGCAACCTGTTAAGCACTAGCGATGGCGAGCAGTACTTC
TRBV10-3	TRBD1	TRBJ2-2	few	CAITDRGLAGELFF	TGTGCCATCACCGACAGGGGGTTGGCCGGGGAGCTGTTTTTT
TRBV13	TRBD1	TRBJ1-2	-	CASSLDRGRGLWAPGVYGYTF	TGTGCCAGCAGCTTGGACAGGGGAAGAGGACTGTGGGCGCCAGGGGTCTATGGCTACACCTTC
TRBV9	-	TRBJ2-7	-	CASSPPSYEQYF	TGTGCCAGCAGCCCCCCCTCTTACGAGCAGTACTTC
TRBV5-1	TRBD1	TRBJ1-4	-	CASSKPRGTGGNEKLFF	TGCGCCAGCAGTAAGCCTCGGGGGACAGGGGGTAATGAAAAACTGTTTTTT
TRBV2	TRBD1	TRBJ1-2	-	CASVDLVAGQGAGGYTF	TGTGCCAGCGTCGATCTCGTAGCCGGACAGGGGGCGGGTGGCTACACCTTC
TRBV10-3	-	TRBJ2-7	-	CAIVGSPSGEQYF	TGTGCCATCGTAGGCAGCCCTTCGGGCGAGCAGTACTTC